Given below is one TCR beta chain in context. Via MiXCR, TCRdb re-called the 5' RACE reads, giving one row per CDR3 protein. Seen here are some 120,000 distinct CDR3 sequences, roughly 15% observed once, and the top ten hold more than 11%. This record comes from a study of T-cell memory formation after mild COVID-19. The receptor was isolated from an adult woman who had mild COVID-19 (a few samples of this study predate the infection). Cell type and time point are not known. Sequenced material: PBMCs or a T cell subset sorted from them (not recorded which).

CDR3 residues: CASSLAERLWRETQYF. In DNA form, the CDR3 reads TGCGCCAGCAGCTTGGCCGAACGCCTATGGAGGGAGACCCAGTACTTC. The J gene is TRBJ2-5, the V gene TRBV5-1; a weak D match, TRBD2 (5 bases). Looked up from germline, CDR1 is SGHRS and CDR2 is YFSETQ. V was cut by 0 bases and J by 5 bases, with 17 bases left in between. This CDR3 contains 16 residues.